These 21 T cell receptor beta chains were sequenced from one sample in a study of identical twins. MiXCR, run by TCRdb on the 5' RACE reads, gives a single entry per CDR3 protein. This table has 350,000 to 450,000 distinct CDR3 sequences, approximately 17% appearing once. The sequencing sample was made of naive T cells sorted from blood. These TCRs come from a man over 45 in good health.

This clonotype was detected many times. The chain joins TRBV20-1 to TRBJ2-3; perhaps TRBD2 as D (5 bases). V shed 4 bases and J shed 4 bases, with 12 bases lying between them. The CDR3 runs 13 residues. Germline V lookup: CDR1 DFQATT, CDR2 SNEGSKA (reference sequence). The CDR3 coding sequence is TGCAGTGCTATCCGGACTGGGCCAGATACGCAGTATTTT. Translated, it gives CSAIRTGPDTQYF.

CDR3 DNA: TGTGCCAGCTCACCACAGACCCGCACAGATACGCAGTATTTT. Its translation: CASSPQTRTDTQYF. V gene TRBV18 combines with J gene TRBJ2-3; D gene ambiguous. Germline CDR1 KGHSH, CDR2 LQKENI. The CDR3 consists of 14 residues. Trimming removed 1 base at V and 1 base at J, with 6 bases between.

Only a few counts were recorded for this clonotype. The CDR3 nucleotides are TGTGCCAGCAGCCAAGGCGGCGGGGAAGAGACCCAGTACTTC. Amino acid sequence: CASSQGGGEETQYF. The chain couples TRBV4-2 to TRBJ2-5; D perhaps matches TRBD2 (6 bases). The CDR3 has 14 amino acids. V was cut by 1 base and J by 3 bases, with 9 bases left in between. Germline CDR1 reads LGHNA; CDR2 reads YNFKEQ.

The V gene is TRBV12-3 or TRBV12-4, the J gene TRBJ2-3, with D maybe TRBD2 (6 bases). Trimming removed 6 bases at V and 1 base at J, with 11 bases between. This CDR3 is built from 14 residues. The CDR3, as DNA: TGTGCCAGCAGACCCGGGGGAGGCACAGATACGCAGTATTTT. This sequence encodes CASRPGGGTDTQYF.

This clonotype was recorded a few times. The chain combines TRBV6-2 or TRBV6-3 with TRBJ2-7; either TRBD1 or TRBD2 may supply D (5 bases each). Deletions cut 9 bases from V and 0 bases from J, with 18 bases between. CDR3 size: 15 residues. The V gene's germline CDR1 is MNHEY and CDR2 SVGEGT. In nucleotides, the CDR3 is TGTGCCAGTTTCCTGGGGGAGCCGAGCTCCTACGAGCAGTACTTC. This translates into CASFLGEPSSYEQYF.

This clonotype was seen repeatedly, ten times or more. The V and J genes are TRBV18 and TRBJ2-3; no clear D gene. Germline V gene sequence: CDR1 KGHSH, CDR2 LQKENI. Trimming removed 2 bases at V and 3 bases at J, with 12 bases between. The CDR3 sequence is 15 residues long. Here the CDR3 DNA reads TGTGCCAGCTCACCATTTGGGGAAGGAACAGATACGCAGTATTTT. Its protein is CASSPFGEGTDTQYF.

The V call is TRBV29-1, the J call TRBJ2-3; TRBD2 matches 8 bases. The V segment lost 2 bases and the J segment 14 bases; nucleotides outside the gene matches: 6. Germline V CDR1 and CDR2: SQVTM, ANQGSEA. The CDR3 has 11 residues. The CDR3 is CSVESGTRVYF. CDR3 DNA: TGCAGCGTTGAATCCGGGACTAGAGTGTATTTT.

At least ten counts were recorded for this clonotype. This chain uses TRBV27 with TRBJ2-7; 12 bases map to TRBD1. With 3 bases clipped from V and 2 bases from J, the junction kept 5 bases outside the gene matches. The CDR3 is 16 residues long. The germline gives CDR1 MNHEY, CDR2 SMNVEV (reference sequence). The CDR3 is CASSFAGTGGPYEQYF. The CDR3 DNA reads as TGTGCCAGCAGTTTCGCCGGGACAGGGGGCCCCTACGAGCAGTACTTC.

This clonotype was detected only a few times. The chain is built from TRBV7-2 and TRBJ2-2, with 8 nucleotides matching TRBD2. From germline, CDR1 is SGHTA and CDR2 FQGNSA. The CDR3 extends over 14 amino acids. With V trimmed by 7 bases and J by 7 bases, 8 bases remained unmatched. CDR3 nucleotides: TGTGCCAGCACCGCGGGACTAGTTGTCGGGGAGCTGTTTTTT. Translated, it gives CASTAGLVVGELFF.

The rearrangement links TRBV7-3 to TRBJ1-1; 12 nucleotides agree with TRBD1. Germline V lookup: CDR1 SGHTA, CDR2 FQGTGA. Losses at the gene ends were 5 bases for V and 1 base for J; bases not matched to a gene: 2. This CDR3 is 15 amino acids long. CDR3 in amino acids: CASSRDRGPNTEAFF. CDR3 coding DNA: TGTGCCAGCAGCCGGGACAGGGGGCCGAACACTGAAGCTTTCTTT.

The CDR3, as DNA: TGCGCCAGCAGCCAGGGAACCGGGACTACCTATAGAAGCTCCTACAATGAGCAGTTCTTC. It encodes CASSQGTGTTYRSSYNEQFF. V gene TRBV4-3 combines with J gene TRBJ2-1; 7 nucleotides match TRBD2. The CDR3 covers 20 residues. Germline CDR1 reads LGHNA; CDR2 reads YSLEER. Losses at the gene ends were 3 bases for V and 0 bases for J; bases not matched to a gene: 17.

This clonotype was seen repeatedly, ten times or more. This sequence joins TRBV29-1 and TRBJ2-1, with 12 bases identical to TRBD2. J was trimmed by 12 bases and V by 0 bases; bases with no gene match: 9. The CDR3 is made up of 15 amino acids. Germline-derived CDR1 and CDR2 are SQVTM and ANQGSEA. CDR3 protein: CSVEDPSSGRVGQFF. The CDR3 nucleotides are TGCAGCGTTGAAGATCCGTCTAGCGGGAGGGTAGGGCAGTTCTTC.

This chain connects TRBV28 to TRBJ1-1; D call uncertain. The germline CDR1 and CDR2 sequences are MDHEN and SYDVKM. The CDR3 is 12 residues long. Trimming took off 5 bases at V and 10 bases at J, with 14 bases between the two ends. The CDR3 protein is CASSVLHDIAFF. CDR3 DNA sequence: TGTGCCAGCAGTGTCCTTCATGATATAGCTTTCTTT.

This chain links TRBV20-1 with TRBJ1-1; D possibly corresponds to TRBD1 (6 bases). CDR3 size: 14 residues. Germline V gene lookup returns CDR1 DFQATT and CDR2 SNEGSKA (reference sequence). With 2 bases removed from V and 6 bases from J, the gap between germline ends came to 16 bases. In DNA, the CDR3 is TGCAGTGCTAGATTGACAGGTAGTGGCCCTGAAGCTTTCTTT. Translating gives CSARLTGSGPEAFF.

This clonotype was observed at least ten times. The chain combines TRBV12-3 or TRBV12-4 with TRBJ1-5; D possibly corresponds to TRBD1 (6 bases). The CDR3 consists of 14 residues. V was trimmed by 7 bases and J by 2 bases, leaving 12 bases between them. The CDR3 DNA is TGTGCCAGCAAACAGGGTGTTGGCAATCAGCCCCAGCATTTT. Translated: CASKQGVGNQPQHF.

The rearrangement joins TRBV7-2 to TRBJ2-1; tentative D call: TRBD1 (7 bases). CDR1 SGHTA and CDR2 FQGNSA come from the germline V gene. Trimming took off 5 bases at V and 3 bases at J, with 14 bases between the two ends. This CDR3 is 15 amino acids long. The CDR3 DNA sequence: TGTGCCAGCAGCCCGCGGGACAGCTTCTACAATGAGCAGTTCTTC. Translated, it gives CASSPRDSFYNEQFF.

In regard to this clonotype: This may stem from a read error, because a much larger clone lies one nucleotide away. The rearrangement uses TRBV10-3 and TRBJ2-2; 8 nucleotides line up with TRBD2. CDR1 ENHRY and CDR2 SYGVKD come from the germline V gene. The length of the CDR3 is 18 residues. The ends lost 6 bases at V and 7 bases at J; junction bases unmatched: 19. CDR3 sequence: CAIREASSGGAPNGELFF. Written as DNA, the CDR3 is TGTGCCATCAGAGAGGCGTCCTCGGGGGGGGCGCCGAACGGGGAGCTGTTTTTT.

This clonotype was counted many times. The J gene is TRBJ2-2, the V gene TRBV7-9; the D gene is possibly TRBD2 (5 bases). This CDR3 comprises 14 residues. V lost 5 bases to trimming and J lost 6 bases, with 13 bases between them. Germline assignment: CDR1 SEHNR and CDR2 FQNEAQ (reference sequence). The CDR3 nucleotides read TGTGCCAGCAGCCCCGTCGAGGAGGCCGGGGAGCTGTTTTTT. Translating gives CASSPVEEAGELFF. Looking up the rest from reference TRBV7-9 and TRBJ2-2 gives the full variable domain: DTGVSQNPRHKITKRGQNVTFRCDPISEHNRLYWYRQTLGQGPEFLTYFQNEAQLEKSRLLSDRFSAERPKGSFSTLEIQRTEQGDSAMYLCASSPVEEAGELFFGEGSRLTVL.

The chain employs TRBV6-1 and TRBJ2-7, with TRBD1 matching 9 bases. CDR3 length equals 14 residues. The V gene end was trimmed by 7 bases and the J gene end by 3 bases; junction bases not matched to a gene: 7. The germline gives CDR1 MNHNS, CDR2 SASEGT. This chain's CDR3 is CASNSRDRDYEQYF. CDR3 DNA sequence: TGTGCCAGCAACTCTAGGGACAGGGACTACGAGCAGTACTTC.

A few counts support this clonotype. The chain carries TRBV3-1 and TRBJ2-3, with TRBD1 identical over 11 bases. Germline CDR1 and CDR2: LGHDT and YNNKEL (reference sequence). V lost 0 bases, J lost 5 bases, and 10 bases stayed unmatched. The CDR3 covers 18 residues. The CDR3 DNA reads TGTGCCAGCAGCCAAGATCAGAGAGGGACAGGGGGGGTAGATACGCAGTATTTT. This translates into CASSQDQRGTGGVDTQYF.

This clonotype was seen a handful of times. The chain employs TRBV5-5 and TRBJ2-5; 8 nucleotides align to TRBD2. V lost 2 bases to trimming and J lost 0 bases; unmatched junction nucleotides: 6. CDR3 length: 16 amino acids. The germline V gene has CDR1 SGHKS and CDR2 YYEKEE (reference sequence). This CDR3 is CASSFSSGSYQETQYF. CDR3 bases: TGTGCCAGCAGCTTCTCCAGCGGGAGTTACCAAGAGACCCAGTACTTC.